The source of this T cell receptor beta chain is a study of control samples from healthy donors and cancer patients. Clones were sequenced by immunoSEQ multiplex PCR, and TCRdb holds only the in-frame ones, with some missing. The table shows approximately 51,000 clones, with 75% to 90% occurring only once. The CDR3 runs to 13 residues. V was trimmed by 5 bases and J by 5 bases, leaving 10 bases between them. Germline-derived CDR1 and CDR2 are MNHEY and SVGAGI. The sequenced sample consisted of blood. The chain employs TRBV6-5 and TRBJ1-5; perhaps TRBD1 as D (5 bases). The sequence was obtained from a man between 65 and 80 years old in good health. The CDR3 nucleotides read TGTGCCAGCAGTAACCCCAGGGATCAGCCCCAGCATTTT. This encodes CASSNPRDQPQHF.